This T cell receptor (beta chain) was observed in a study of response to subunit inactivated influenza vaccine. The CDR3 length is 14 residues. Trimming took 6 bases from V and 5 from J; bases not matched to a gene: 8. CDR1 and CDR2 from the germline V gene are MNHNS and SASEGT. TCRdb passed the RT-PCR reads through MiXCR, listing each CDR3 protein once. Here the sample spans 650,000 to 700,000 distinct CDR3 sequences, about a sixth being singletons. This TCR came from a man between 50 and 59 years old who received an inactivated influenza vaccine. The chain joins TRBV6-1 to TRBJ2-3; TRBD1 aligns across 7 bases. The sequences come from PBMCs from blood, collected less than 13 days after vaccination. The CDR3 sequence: CASRTGTARDTQYF. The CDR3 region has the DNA TGTGCCAGCAGGACCGGGACAGCCCGAGATACGCAGTATTTT.